The clone carrying this T cell receptor beta chain was observed once. Antigen unknown. This entry is derived from a study of shared clonotypes between healthy human individuals. The length of the CDR3 is 14 residues. Germline CDR1 and CDR2: SQVTM and ANQGSEA. V was pared by 6 bases and J by 7 bases, with 13 bases of the junction left unmatched. Study observations and caveats: Rarefaction analysis demonstrated incomplete sorted-subset sequencing notwithstanding large depth. Non-shared clonotypes had lower generation probabilities than clonotypes shared by all four sorted-subset donors.

Sequencing was performed with immunoSEQ multiplex PCR; in TCRdb, only in-frame clones are kept and a portion is missing. The sample lists under 650,000 clones; roughly 95% were seen once. Source material: naive CD4+ T cells sorted from blood. Subset indicated: CD45RA+ positively selected. The chain uses TRBV29-1 and TRBJ2-7; the match to TRBD2 covers 9 bases. The sequence was collected from a woman between 25 and 40 years old in good health. This CDR3 reads CSVSVRLAGTEQYF. In nucleotides, the CDR3 is TGCAGCGTGTCGGTTCGTCTAGCGGGAACTGAGCAGTACTTC.